Listed below are T cell receptor beta chains from one sample, sequenced in a study of blood T cell repertoires in COVID-19. This table comes from immunoSEQ multiplex PCR, and its TCRdb copy is limited to in-frame clones, with some not included. The data contain fewer than 300,000 clones, 85% to 90% of them singletons. Material for sequencing was peripheral blood. These receptors were collected from a human donor in a cohort sampled during active COVID-19. The conserved cysteine and the conserved F or W are not part of the CDR3 here. Some rows have no size entry. The others give once, few or many, or a class for an expanded clone.

>13|TRBV2|NA
ASSTGRGSYNEQF
>11|TRBV29-1|NA
SVRTGYSYEQY
>15|TRBV2|NA
ASAGQGALHVNTEAF
>13|TRBV5-6|NA
ASSSSSTIGLEQY
>11|TRBV10-1|NA
ASSKTSTGELF
>13|TRBV9|NA
ASSTGTGVNTEAF
>10|TRBV19|few
ASSRLRYGYT
>13|TRBV7-9|NA
ASSFADSVNYGYT
>13|TRBV4-1|once
ASSPRELAGGEQY
>14|TRBV7-2|NA
ASSLKGWARTDTQY
>13|TRBV5-4|NA
ASSLWGGSTDTQY
>13|TRBV5-1|NA
ASSLEGARFKKLF
>13|TRBV19|NA
ASSIVEASVYGYT
>11|TRBV24-1|NA
ATSDNSYNEQF
>14|TRBV4-2|NA
ASSQDGPSGRNEQF
>13|TRBV5-5|NA
ASSLAGTRGNTIY
>16|TRBV3-1/TRBV3-2|NA
ASSQGQASAGFTDTQY
>14|TRBV24-1|NA
ATSDVTLGGTDTQY
>11|TRBV6-5|NA
ASSYSFGETQY
>13|TRBV6-5|few
ASSYGQGYNSPLH
>13|TRBV15|NA
ATSIGTGTTGELF
>14|TRBV9|NA
ASTKYGTDNPGELF
>13|TRBV6-2/TRBV6-3|NA
ASSPFERATDTQY
>13|TRBV28|NA
ASSLAAPPGYEQY